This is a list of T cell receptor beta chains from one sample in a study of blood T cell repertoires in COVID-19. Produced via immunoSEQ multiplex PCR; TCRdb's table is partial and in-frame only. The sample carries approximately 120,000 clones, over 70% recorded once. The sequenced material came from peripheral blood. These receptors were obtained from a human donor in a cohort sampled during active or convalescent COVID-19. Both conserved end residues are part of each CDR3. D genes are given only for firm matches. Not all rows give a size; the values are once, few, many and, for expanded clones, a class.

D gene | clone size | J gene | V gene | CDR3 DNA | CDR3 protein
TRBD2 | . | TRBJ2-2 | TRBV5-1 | TGCGCCAGCAGCTGGGCGGGAGTGGACACCGGGGAGCTGTTTTTT | CASSWAGVDTGELFF
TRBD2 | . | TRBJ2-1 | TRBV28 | TGTGCCAGCAGTTTGGGGCTAGCGGGATGGCTCAATGAGCAGTTCTTC | CASSLGLAGWLNEQFF
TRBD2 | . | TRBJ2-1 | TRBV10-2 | TGCGCCAGCAGTGAGGAGCGGGGGACCGTTTACAATGAGCAGTTCTTC | CASSEERGTVYNEQFF
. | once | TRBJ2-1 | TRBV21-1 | TGTGCCAGCAGCAAAGCGGGAGGCGCCTACAATGAGCAGTTCTTC | CASSKAGGAYNEQFF
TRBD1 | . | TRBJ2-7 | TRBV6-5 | TGTGCCAGCAGTACTCCGGGACAGGCGGGGGAGCAGTACTTC | CASSTPGQAGEQYF
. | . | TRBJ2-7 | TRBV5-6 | TGTGCCAGCAGCCGGATGGGACAAGCTCTCGAGCAGTACTTC | CASSRMGQALEQYF
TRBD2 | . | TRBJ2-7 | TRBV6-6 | TGTGCCAGCAGTTACCCCGCATCTAGCGGTACCTACGAGCAGTACTTC | CASSYPASSGTYEQYF
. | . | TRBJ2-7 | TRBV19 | TGTGCCAGTAGTCCCGCGGAGGGCTCCTACGAGCAGTACTTC | CASSPAEGSYEQYF
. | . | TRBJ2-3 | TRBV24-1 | TGTGCCACCAGTGATTTAACCAGGGGCGGGGATACGCAGTATTTT | CATSDLTRGGDTQYF
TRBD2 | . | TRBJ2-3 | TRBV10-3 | TGTGCCATCAGTGAGTCAAGCGGGGGGCAAACTAGCACAGATACGCAGTATTTT | CAISESSGGQTSTDTQYF
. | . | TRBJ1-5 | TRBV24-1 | TGTGCCACCAGTGACTCCACAGATCAGCCCCAGCATTTT | CATSDSTDQPQHF
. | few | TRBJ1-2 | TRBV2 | TGTGCCAGCAGTTTATTACAGGGTGGCTATGGCTACACCTTC | CASSLLQGGYGYTF
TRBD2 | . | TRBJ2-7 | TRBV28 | TGTGCCAGCAGTTTAATTGGCCTAGCGGGAGATCACGAGCAGTACTTC | CASSLIGLAGDHEQYF
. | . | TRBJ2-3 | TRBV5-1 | TGCGCCAGCAGCTTGGCCCCATCAGGGATTGCAAGCACAGATACGCAGTATTTT | CASSLAPSGIASTDTQYF
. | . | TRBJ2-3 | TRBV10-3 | TGTGCCACCGGGATTTCCACAGATACGCAGTATTTT | CATGISTDTQYF
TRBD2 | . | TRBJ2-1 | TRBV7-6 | TGTGCCAGCAGCTTCGCGACTAGCGGGATTTACAATGAGCAGTTCTTC | CASSFATSGIYNEQFF
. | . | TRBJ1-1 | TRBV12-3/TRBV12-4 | TGTGCCAGCAGTTTCACAGGGAACACTGAAGCTTTCTTT | CASSFTGNTEAFF
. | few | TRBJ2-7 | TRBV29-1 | TGCAGCGTTGGCGATTACGAGCAGTACTTC | CSVGDYEQYF
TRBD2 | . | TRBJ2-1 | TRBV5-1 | TGCGCCAGCAGCTTGACGATAGCGGGAGCAGCTAGCAATGAGCAGTTCTTC | CASSLTIAGAASNEQFF
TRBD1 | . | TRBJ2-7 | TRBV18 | TGTGCCAGCTCACCAACTCAGGGGGTTGTTTCGGTCGAGCAGTACTTC | CASSPTQGVVSVEQYF
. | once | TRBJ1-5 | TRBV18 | TGTGCCAGCTCACGACAGGTTAGCAATCAGCCCCAGCATTTT | CASSRQVSNQPQHF
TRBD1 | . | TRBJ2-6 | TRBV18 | TGTGCCAGCTCACGGTCGGACAGGGAGATCACTGGGGCCAACGTCCTGACTTTC | CASSRSDREITGANVLTF
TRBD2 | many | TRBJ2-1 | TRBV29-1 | TGCAGCGTTGAAGCGGGCGGGAGGTCGGGTTTGGACGAGCAGTTCTTC | CSVEAGGRSGLDEQFF
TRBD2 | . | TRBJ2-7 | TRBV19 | TGTGCCAGTAGTATGGAGCGGGGCTCCTACGAGCAGTACTTC | CASSMERGSYEQYF
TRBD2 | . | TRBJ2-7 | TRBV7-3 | TGTGCCAGCAGTCCTGGGGGCGGGAGGTACGACGAGCAGTACTTC | CASSPGGGRYDEQYF
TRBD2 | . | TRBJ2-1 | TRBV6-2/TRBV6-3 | TGTGCCAGCAGTTACTCCGGGACTAGCGGGGGATACTACTCCTACAATGAGCAGTTCTTC | CASSYSGTSGGYYSYNEQFF
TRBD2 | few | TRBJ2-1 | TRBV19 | TGTGCCAGTAGTATAGGACTAGCGGGAAGCTCCTACAATGAGCAGTTCTTC | CASSIGLAGSSYNEQFF